The 16 T cell receptor beta chains below all came from one sample that was sequenced in a study of neurological immune-mediated disorders. TCRdb independently ran MiXCR on the 5' RACE reads; one entry per CDR3 protein. This table has tens of thousands of distinct CDR3 sequences, around 7.8% appearing once. Sequenced input: PBMCs. The receptors come from a woman aged 40 to 50 in good health.

At least ten counts were recorded for this clonotype. The chain uses TRBV4-2 and TRBJ2-1, with 7 bases identical to TRBD1. CDR3 length equals 15 residues. Germline lookup yields CDR1 LGHNA and CDR2 YNFKEQ. V shed 5 bases, J shed 5 bases, and the junction held 9 bases outside the gene matches. The CDR3 spells CASSEDRYLHNEQFF. CDR3 coding DNA: TGTGCCAGCAGCGAGGACAGGTACCTCCACAATGAGCAGTTCTTC.

This clonotype was counted many times. The chain joins TRBV3-1 to TRBJ2-4, with a weak D call TRBD1 (5 bases). The V end lost 2 bases, the J end lost 7 bases, and 9 bases lay between the germline ends. Germline V lookup: CDR1 LGHDT, CDR2 YNNKEL (reference sequence). There are 13 residues in the CDR3. CDR3: CASSQSRANIQYF. CDR3 coding DNA: TGTGCCAGCAGCCAAAGCAGGGCCAACATTCAGTACTTC.

This clonotype appeared many times. The chain carries TRBV7-9 and TRBJ2-1, with 8 bases that match TRBD2. J lost 3 bases, V lost 7 bases, and 20 bases had no gene match. Germline lookup yields CDR1 SEHNR and CDR2 FQNEAQ (reference sequence). The CDR3 covers 19 residues. The CDR3: CASTVTRRRPAGVYNEQFF. In DNA, the CDR3 is TGTGCCAGCACCGTTACGCGGCGAAGACCAGCGGGGGTCTACAATGAGCAGTTCTTC.

This clonotype was seen repeatedly, ten times or more. The CDR3 nucleotides read TGCGCCAGCAGCTTGGAACAGGGAAACTATGGCTACACCTTC. Its translation: CASSLEQGNYGYTF. This chain uses TRBV5-1 with TRBJ1-2, with D maybe TRBD1 (6 bases). Looked up from germline, CDR1 is SGHRS and CDR2 is YFSETQ. Deletions cut 0 bases from V and 2 bases from J, with 8 bases between. The CDR3 has 14 residues.

This clonotype was recorded at least ten times. V gene TRBV20-1 combines with J gene TRBJ2-1; 11 bases line up with TRBD2. The germline gives CDR1 DFQATT, CDR2 SNEGSKA (reference sequence). The length of the CDR3 is 17 residues. V shed 0 bases, J shed 3 bases, and the junction held 7 bases outside the gene matches. CDR3 protein: CSARDLRLAGIYNEQFF. DNA for the CDR3: TGCAGTGCTAGAGATCTTCGACTAGCGGGAATCTACAATGAGCAGTTCTTC.

This clonotype was detected only once. The chain has TRBV18 and TRBJ2-3, with D perhaps TRBD1 (6 bases). The CDR3 totals 14 residues. Germline loops: CDR1 KGHSH, CDR2 LQKENI. V was trimmed by 2 bases and J by 5 bases, leaving 11 bases between them. CDR3 DNA sequence: TGTGCCAGCTCACCAGCTCCCAGGGGAGATACGCAGTATTTT. Protein sequence: CASSPAPRGDTQYF.

Note on this clonotype: Sequence at one end of the junction differs from germline and may be a read error. The chain is built from TRBV4-1 and TRBJ2-3; perhaps TRBD2 as D (5 bases). Germline V lookup: CDR1 MGHRA, CDR2 YSYEKL. This CDR3 region has 15 residues. CDR3 in DNA: TGCGCCAGCAGCCAAGATCTACCAGGAGGCGATATGCAGTATTTT. This translates into CASSQDLPGGDMQYF.

Ten or more counts support this clonotype. The rearrangement joins TRBV12-3 or TRBV12-4 to TRBJ2-7; tentatively, D is TRBD1 (5 bases). The CDR3 is 14 residues long. V lost 5 bases to trimming and J lost 2 bases, with 13 bases between them. CDR3 sequence reads: CASSQTAPPYEQYF. CDR3 in DNA: TGTGCCAGCAGTCAGACAGCTCCTCCCTACGAGCAGTACTTC.

This clonotype was seen at least ten times. This rearrangement joins TRBV11-2 to TRBJ2-7; the D is unclear. The V gene lost 1 base and the J gene lost 3 bases, with 4 bases spanning the gap. CDR3 length: 12 amino acids. Per germline, CDR1 SGHAT and CDR2 FQNNGV. The DNA for the CDR3 is TGTGCCAGCAGCTTAGGGAACTACGAGCAGTACGTC. As protein: CASSLGNYEQYV.

This clonotype came up many times. The V gene is TRBV10-3, the J gene TRBJ1-6, with D possibly matching TRBD1 (6 bases). This CDR3 comprises 14 residues. The germline V and J ends were trimmed by 3 bases and 6 bases, with 9 bases remaining between them. CDR1 ENHRY and CDR2 SYGVKD come from the germline V gene. The CDR3 loop is CAISDEQGNSPLHF. Here the CDR3 DNA reads TGTGCCATCAGTGATGAACAGGGTAATTCACCCCTCCACTTT.

This clonotype was observed at least ten times. This chain uses TRBV6-6 with TRBJ2-5, with TRBD2 matching 8 bases. The CDR3 contains 13 residues. Germline V gene data show CDR1 as MNHNY and CDR2 as SVGAGI (reference sequence). V was clipped by 4 bases and J by 5 bases; unmatched bases: 3. The CDR3 nucleotides read TGTGCCAGCAGTTGGCCTAGCGGGGAGACCCAGTACTTC. It codes for CASSWPSGETQYF.

This clonotype was observed many times. The CDR3 sequence: CASSLVPSGRTTDTQYF. The CDR3 DNA follows: TGTGCCAGCAGCTTAGTTCCTAGCGGGAGGACCACAGATACGCAGTATTTT. V gene TRBV11-2 combines with J gene TRBJ2-3, with 11 bases identical to TRBD2. Trimming cost V 1 base and J 2 bases; bases outside gene matches: 5. The CDR3 runs to 17 residues. Germline V gene lookup returns CDR1 SGHAT and CDR2 FQNNGV.

The V gene is TRBV12-3 or TRBV12-4, the J gene TRBJ2-2; D unresolved. V lost 8 bases to trimming and J lost 2 bases, with 12 bases between them. This CDR3 spans 14 amino acids. CDR3 region: CASDRTVNTGELFF. The DNA of the CDR3 is TGTGCCAGCGACCGGACCGTAAACACCGGGGAGCTGTTTTTT.

This clonotype was counted ten times or more. The V and J genes are TRBV15 and TRBJ1-5; D call uncertain. With 1 base removed from V and 7 bases from J, the gap between germline ends came to 11 bases. Germline CDR1 reads LNHNV; CDR2 reads YYDKDF (reference sequence). The length of the CDR3 is 14 residues. The CDR3 loop reads CATSRGLGGQPQHF. The CDR3 DNA follows: TGTGCCACCAGCAGAGGACTCGGTGGACAGCCCCAGCATTTT.

This clonotype was detected many times. This chain uses TRBV20-1 with TRBJ2-2; 9 nucleotides agree with TRBD2. J was trimmed by 3 bases and V by 0 bases; bases with no gene match: 11. CDR3 length equals 18 residues. Germline V gives CDR1 DFQATT, CDR2 SNEGSKA (reference sequence). CDR3 amino acids: CSARDGGGASLYTGELFF. The CDR3, as DNA: TGCAGTGCTAGAGATGGCGGGGGGGCGTCTCTCTACACCGGGGAGCTGTTTTTT.

In its sample, this clonotype was seen many times. This chain links TRBV6-5 with TRBJ1-2; 9 bases align to TRBD1. Germline CDR1 and CDR2: MNHEY and SVGAGI. After removal of 6 bases from V and 2 bases from J, the junction contained 7 bases not matched to a gene. The CDR3 is 15 residues long. CDR3 nucleotides: TGTGCCAGCAGGGGCCCCGGGACAGGGAACTATGGCTACACCTTC. It yields the protein CASRGPGTGNYGYTF.